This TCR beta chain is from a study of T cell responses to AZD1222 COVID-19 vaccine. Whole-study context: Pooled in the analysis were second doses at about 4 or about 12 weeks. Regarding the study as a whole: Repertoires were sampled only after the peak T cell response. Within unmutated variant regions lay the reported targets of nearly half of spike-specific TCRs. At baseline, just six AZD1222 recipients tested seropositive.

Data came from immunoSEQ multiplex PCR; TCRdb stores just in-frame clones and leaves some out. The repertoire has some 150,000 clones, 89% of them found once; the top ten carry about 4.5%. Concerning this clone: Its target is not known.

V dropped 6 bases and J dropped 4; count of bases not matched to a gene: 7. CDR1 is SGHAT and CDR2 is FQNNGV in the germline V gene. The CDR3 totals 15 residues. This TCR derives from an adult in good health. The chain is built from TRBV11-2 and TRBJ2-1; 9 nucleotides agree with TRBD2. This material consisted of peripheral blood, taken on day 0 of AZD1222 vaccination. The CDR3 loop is CASRGVAGEYNEQFF. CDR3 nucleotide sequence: TGTGCCAGCAGGGGAGTAGCGGGGGAATACAATGAGCAGTTCTTC.